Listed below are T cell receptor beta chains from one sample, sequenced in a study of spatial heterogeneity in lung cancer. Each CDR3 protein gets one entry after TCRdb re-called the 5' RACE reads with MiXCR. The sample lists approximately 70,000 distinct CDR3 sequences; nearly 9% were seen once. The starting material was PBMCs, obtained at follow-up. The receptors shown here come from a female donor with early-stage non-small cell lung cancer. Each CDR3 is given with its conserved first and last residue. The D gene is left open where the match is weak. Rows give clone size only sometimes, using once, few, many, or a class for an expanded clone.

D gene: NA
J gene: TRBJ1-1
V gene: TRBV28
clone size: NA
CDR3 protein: CASGQGNTEAFF
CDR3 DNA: TGTGCCAGCGGGCAGGGGAACACTGAAGCTTTCTTT

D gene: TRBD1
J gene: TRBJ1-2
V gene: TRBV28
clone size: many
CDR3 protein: CASRRTGEDYGYTF
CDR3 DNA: TGTGCCAGCAGGCGGACAGGGGAAGACTATGGCTACACCTTC

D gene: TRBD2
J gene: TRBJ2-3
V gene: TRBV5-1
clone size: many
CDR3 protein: CASSSGLAGTDTQYF
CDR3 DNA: TGCGCCAGCAGCTCTGGACTAGCGGGGACAGATACGCAGTATTTT

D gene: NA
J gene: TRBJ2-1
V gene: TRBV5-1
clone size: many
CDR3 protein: CASSSGTDYNEQFF
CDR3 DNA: TGCGCCAGCAGCTCCGGGACGGATTACAATGAGCAGTTCTTC

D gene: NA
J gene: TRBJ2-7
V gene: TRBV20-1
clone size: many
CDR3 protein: CSASPGASSYEQYF
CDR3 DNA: TGCAGTGCTAGCCCGGGAGCGAGCTCCTACGAGCAGTACTTC

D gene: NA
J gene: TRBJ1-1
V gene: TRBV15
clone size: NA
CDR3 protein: CATSGLRGPYNTEAFF
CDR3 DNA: TGTGCCACCAGTGGCCTCCGGGGCCCTTATAACACTGAAGCTTTCTTT

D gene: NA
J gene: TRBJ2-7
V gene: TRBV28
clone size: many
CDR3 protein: CASSLTLGGPSF
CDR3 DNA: TGTGCCAGCAGTTTAACCCTCGGCGGACCCTCATTC

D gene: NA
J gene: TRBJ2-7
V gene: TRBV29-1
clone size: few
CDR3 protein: CSVSNRQEQYF
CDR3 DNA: TGCAGCGTCTCAAACCGACAGGAGCAGTACTTC

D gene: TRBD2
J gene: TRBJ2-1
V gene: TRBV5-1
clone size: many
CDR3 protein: CASSLLIAGGEDEQFF
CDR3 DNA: TGCGCCAGCAGCTTGCTCATAGCGGGAGGCGAGGATGAGCAGTTCTTC

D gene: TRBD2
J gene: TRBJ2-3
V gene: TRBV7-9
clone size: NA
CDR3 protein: CASSLGLAADTQYF
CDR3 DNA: TGTGCCAGCAGCTTAGGACTAGCAGCTGATACGCAGTATTTT

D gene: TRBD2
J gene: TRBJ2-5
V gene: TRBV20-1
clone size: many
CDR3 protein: CSARELTGTMETQYF
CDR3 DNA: TGCAGTGCTAGAGAACTAACCGGGACTATGGAGACCCAGTACTTC

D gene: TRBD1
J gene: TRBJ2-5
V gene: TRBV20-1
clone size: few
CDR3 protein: CSARLTGGLGIETQYF
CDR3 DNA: TGCAGTGCTAGATTGACAGGGGGCTTGGGTATAGAGACCCAGTACTTC

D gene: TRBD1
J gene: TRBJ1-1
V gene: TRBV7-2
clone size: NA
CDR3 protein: CASSFDRERKEAFF
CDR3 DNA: TGTGCCAGCAGCTTCGACAGGGAACGTAAGGAAGCTTTCTTT

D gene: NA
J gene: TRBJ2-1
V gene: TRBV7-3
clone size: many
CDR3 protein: CASSFSGHNEQFF
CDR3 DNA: TGTGCCAGCAGCTTCAGCGGGCACAATGAGCAGTTCTTC

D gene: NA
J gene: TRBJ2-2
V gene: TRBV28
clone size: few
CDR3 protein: CASIGAGELFF
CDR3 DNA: TGTGCCAGCATAGGGGCCGGGGAGCTGTTTTTT

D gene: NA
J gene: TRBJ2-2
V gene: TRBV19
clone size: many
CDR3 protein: CASISWGNTGELFF
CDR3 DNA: TGTGCCAGTATAAGTTGGGGAAACACCGGGGAGCTGTTTTTT

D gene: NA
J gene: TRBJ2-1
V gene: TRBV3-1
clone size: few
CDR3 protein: CASSYPVGEQFF
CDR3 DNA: TGTGCCAGCAGCTACCCTGTAGGTGAGCAGTTCTTC

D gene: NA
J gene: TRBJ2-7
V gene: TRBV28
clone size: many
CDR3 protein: CASSSSGTRVYEQYF
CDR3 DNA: TGTGCCAGCAGTTCGTCCGGGACAAGAGTCTACGAGCAGTACTTC

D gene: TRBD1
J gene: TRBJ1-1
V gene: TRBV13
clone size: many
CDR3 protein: CASSLQGARSTEAFF
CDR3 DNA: TGTGCCAGCAGCCTGCAGGGGGCGAGAAGCACTGAAGCTTTCTTT

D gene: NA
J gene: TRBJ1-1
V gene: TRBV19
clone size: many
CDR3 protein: CASSIGNREAFF
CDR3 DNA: TGTGCCAGTAGTATCGGGAACAGGGAAGCTTTCTTT

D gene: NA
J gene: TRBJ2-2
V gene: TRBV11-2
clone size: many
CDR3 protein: CASSFRGDTGELFF
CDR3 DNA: TGTGCCAGCAGCTTTAGAGGGGACACCGGGGAGCTGTTTTTT

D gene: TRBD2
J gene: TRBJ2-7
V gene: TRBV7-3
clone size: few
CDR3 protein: CASSFRAGESGEQYF
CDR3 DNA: TGTGCCAGCAGCTTCCGAGCGGGAGAGTCTGGCGAGCAGTACTTC

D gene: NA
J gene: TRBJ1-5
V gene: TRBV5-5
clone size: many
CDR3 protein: CASSSEQGSNQPQHF
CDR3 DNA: TGTGCCAGCAGCTCTGAACAGGGTAGCAATCAGCCCCAGCATTTT

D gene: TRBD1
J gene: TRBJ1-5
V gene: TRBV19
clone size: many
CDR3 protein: CASSSDRGYSNQPQHF
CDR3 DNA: TGTGCCAGTAGTTCGGACAGGGGGTATAGCAATCAGCCCCAGCATTTT

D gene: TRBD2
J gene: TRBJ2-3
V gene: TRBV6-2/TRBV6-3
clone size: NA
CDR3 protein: CASRTSGSGGADTQYF
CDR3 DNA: TGTGCCAGTAGGACTAGCGGGAGCGGAGGCGCAGATACGCAGTATTTT

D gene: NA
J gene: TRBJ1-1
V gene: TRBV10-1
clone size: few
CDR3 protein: CASSDEKNTEAFF
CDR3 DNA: TGCGCCAGCAGTGATGAAAAGAACACTGAAGCTTTCTTT

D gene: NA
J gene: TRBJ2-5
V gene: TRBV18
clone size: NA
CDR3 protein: CASSPLLLGYQETQYF
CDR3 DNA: TGTGCCAGCTCACCACTCTTACTGGGGTACCAAGAGACCCAGTACTTC

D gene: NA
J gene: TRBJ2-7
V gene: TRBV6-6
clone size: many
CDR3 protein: CASSREYEQYF
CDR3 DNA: TGTGCCAGCAGTCGGGAGTACGAGCAGTACTTC

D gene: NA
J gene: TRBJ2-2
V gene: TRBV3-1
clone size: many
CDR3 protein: CASSQSSVTGAGELFF
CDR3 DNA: TGTGCCAGCAGCCAAAGTTCGGTCACTGGGGCCGGGGAGCTGTTTTTT

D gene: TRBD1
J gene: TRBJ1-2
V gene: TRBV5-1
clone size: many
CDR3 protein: CASSPGTGPNGGYTF
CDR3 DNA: TGCGCCAGCAGCCCCGGGACAGGGCCTAATGGGGGCTACACCTTC

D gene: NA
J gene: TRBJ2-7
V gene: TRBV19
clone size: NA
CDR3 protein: CASRLAGQSSYEQYF
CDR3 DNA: TGTGCCAGTAGGTTGGCAGGGCAGAGCTCCTACGAGCAGTACTTC

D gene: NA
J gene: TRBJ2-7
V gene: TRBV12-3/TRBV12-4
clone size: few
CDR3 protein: CASSLGAGGSYEQYF
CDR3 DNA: TGTGCCAGCAGTTTAGGAGCGGGTGGCTCCTACGAGCAGTACTTC

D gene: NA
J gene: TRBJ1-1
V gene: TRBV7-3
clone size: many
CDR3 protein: CASSLGGWTEAFF
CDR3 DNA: TGTGCCAGCAGCTTAGGTGGCTGGACTGAAGCTTTCTTT

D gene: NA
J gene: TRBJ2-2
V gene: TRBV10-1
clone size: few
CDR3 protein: CASSDRDAGELFF
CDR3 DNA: TGCGCCAGCAGTGACCGCGACGCCGGGGAGCTGTTTTTT

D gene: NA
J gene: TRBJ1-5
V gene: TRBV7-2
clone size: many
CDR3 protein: CASSLVGNQPQHF
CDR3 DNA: TGTGCCAGCAGCTTAGTGGGTAATCAGCCCCAGCATTTT

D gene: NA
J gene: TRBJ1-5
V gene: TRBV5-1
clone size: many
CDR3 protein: CASSNGGGNQPQHF
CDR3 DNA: TGCGCCAGCAGTAATGGAGGGGGCAATCAGCCCCAGCATTTT

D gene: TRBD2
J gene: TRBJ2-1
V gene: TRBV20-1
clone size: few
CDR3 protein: CSATRSGSAGNEQFF
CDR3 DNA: TGCAGTGCTACCCGTAGCGGGAGCGCGGGGAATGAGCAGTTCTTC

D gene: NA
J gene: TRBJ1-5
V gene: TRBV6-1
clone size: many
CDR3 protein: CASKKAPDPYSNQPQHF
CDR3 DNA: TGTGCCAGCAAGAAGGCCCCCGACCCGTATAGCAATCAGCCCCAGCATTTT